This T cell receptor (beta chain) was sequenced during a study of post-analysis software for immune sequencing data. In the case of this clonotype: Antigen unknown.

Whole-study findings and limits: Five TRBV segments, including TRBV5-6, TRBV5-1 and TRBV20-1, were more frequent in patients than controls.

The CDR3 totals 16 residues. The ends lost 4 bases at V and 5 bases at J; junction bases unmatched: 12. Germline values: CDR1 MDHEN, CDR2 SYDVKM. Carried by the TCR beta cDNA libraries were unique molecular identifiers. With about 0.95 to 10 million T cells as the source, approximately 500,000 cDNA molecules resulted. MiXCR, applied by TCRdb to the PCR reads, yields one record per CDR3 protein. Here the sample spans 750,000 to 900,000 distinct CDR3 sequences, roughly 50% being singletons. Sequencing was performed on blood. The chain employs TRBV28 and TRBJ2-3; 7 bases fit TRBD1. The TCR comes from a girl aged 5-17 years with multiple sclerosis. The CDR3: CASSSQGYEGQDTQYF. CDR3 DNA sequence: TGTGCCAGCAGTTCACAGGGGTACGAGGGGCAAGATACGCAGTATTTT.